Presented here are 7 T cell receptor beta chains from one specimen sequenced in a study of blood T cell repertoires in COVID-19. The method was immunoSEQ multiplex PCR; TCRdb's version includes in-frame clones alone and lacks a portion of them. The table shows fewer than 700,000 clones, with roughly 91% occurring only once. Sample: peripheral blood. The source is a woman in her 50s with COVID-19, enrolled during active disease.

The chain is built from TRBV4-2 and TRBJ1-5, with a tentative D call TRBD1 (6 bases). This CDR3 is built from 15 residues. Trimming stripped 1 base from V and 5 bases from J, with 12 bases between. Germline CDR1 and CDR2: LGHNA and YNFKEQ. CDR3 residues: CASSQARDNYQPQHF. The CDR3 region has the DNA TGTGCCAGCAGCCAAGCCCGGGACAACTATCAGCCCCAGCATTTT.

The rearrangement links TRBV6-5 to TRBJ1-2, with no clear D. This CDR3 spans 12 amino acids. V shed 11 bases and J shed 4 bases, with 14 bases lying between them. Germline V CDR1 and CDR2: MNHEY, SVGAGI. The CDR3 DNA sequence: TGTGCCGTCGGGGAGGCCCTCTATGGCTACACCTTC. The encoded protein is CAVGEALYGYTF.

The chain links TRBV12-3 or TRBV12-4 to TRBJ2-3; D is ambiguous. Trimming pared 3 bases from V and 7 bases from J, leaving 2 bases between. The CDR3 runs to 10 residues. DNA of the CDR3: TGTGCCAGCAGTTTCTATACGCAGTATTTT. Translation: CASSFYTQYF.

This chain uses TRBV5-4 with TRBJ2-7, with TRBD2 as a possible D gene (6 bases). The CDR3 runs 16 residues. Germline values: CDR1 SGHNT, CDR2 YYREEE (reference sequence). V lost 3 bases, J lost 2 bases, and 18 bases lay in between. The CDR3 DNA reads as TGTGCCAGCAGCTCCCGGGGACCGGGGGTGGCCTACGAGCAGTACTTC. Amino acid sequence: CASSSRGPGVAYEQYF.

The CDR3, as DNA: TGCAGTGTTGTCGGTTACAATGAGCAGTTCTTC. Encoded protein: CSVVGYNEQFF. The V and J genes are TRBV20-1 and TRBJ2-1, with D uncertain. Germline V gene lookup returns CDR1 DFQATT and CDR2 SNEGSKA (reference sequence). The CDR3 loop spans 11 amino acids. Trimming cost V 7 bases and J 4 bases, with 8 bases left between them.

The chain couples TRBV5-4 to TRBJ1-1, with D hard to call. Trimming removed 8 bases from V and 7 bases from J, with 12 bases in between. In germline, CDR1 is SGHNT, CDR2 YYREEE (reference sequence). The CDR3 length is 11 residues. CDR3 protein: CARLRFVEAFF. The CDR3, as DNA: TGTGCCAGGCTCCGGTTCGTTGAAGCTTTCTTT.

A single count supports this clone. This chain links TRBV5-4 with TRBJ1-1, with D tentatively TRBD1 (5 bases). The CDR3 extends over 15 amino acids. V lost 3 bases and J lost 1, with 13 bases in between. Germline CDR1 and CDR2: SGHNT and YYREEE (reference sequence). Here the CDR3 reads CASSWGLWENTEAFF. The DNA for the CDR3 is TGTGCCAGCAGCTGGGGCCTATGGGAGAACACTGAAGCTTTCTTT.